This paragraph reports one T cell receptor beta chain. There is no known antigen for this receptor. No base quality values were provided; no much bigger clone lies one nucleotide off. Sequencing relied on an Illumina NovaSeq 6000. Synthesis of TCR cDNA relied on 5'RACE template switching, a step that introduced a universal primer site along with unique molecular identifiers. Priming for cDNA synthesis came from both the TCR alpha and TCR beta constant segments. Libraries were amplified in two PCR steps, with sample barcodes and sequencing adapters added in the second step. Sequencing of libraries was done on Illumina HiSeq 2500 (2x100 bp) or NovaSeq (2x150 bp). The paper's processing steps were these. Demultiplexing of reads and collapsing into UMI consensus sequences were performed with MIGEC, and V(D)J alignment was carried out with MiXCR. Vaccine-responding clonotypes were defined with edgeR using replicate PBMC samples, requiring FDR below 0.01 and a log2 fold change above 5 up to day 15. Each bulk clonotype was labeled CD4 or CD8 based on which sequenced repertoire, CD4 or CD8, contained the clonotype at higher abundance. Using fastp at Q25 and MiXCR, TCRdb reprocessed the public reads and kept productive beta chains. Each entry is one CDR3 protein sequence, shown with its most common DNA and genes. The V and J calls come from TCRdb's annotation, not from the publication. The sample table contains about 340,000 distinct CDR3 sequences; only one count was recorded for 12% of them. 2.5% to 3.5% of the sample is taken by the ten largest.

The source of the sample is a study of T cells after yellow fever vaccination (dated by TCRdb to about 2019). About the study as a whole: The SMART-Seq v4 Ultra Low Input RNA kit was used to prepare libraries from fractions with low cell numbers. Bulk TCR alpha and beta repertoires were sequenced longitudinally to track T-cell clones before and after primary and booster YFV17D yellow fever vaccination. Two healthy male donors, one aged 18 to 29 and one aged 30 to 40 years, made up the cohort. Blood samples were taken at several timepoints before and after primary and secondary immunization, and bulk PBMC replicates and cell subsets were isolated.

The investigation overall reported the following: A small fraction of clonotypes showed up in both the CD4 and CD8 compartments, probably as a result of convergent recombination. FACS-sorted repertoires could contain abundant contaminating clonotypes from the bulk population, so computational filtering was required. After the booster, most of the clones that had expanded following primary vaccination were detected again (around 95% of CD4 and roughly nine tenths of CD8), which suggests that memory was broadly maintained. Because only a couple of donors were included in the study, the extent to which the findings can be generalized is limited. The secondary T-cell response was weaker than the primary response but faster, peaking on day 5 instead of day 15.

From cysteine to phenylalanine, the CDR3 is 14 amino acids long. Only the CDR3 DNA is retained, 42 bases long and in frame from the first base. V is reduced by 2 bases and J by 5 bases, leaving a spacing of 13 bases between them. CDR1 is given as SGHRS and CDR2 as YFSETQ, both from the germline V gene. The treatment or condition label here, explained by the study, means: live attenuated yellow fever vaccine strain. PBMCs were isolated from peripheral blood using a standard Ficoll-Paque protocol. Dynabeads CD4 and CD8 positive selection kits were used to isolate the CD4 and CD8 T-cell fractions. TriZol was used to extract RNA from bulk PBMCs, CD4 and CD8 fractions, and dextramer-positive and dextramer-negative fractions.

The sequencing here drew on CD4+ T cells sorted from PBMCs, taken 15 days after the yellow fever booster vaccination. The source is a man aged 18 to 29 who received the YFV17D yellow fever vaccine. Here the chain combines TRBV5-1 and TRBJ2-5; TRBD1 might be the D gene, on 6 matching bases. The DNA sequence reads TGCGCCAGCAGCTTCGACAGGTTGTGGGAGACCCAGTACTTC. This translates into CASSFDRLWETQYF.